Listed below are T cell receptor beta chains from one sample, sequenced in a study of T cell repertoires in cytomegalovirus infection. TCRdb processed the reads anew with MiXCR; each CDR3 protein has one entry. The sample lists over 150,000 distinct CDR3 sequences, approximately 19% occurring once. The sequencing sample was made of PBMCs. The receptors stem from a human donor in good health (CMV status not recorded). Some clones in this sample may be carry-over from other donors' samples. The CDR3 runs from the conserved cysteine through the conserved F or W. Fields, in order: CDR3 protein, CDR3 DNA, V gene, clone size, J gene, D gene. A D gene is named only where the DNA matches it firmly. Clone size is stated in some rows and not others, as once, few, many or a class when expanded.

cdr3_aa: CASSLARRSGMFF
cdr3_nt: TGTGCCAGCAGCTTAGCTCGGCGGAGCGGTATGTTCTTC
v_call: TRBV7-2
clone_size: many
j_call: TRBJ2-1
d_call: .

cdr3_aa: CASSLVLAGEFGNEQFF
cdr3_nt: TGTGCCAGCAGCTTAGTACTAGCGGGAGAGTTTGGTAATGAGCAGTTCTTC
v_call: TRBV11-3
clone_size: few
j_call: TRBJ2-1
d_call: TRBD2

cdr3_aa: CASSVGTGFRSEQFF
cdr3_nt: TGTGCCAGCAGCGTAGGAACAGGTTTTCGTAGTGAGCAGTTCTTC
v_call: TRBV9
clone_size: .
j_call: TRBJ2-1
d_call: .

cdr3_aa: CASKRFDEQFF
cdr3_nt: TGTGCCAGTAAGAGATTCGATGAGCAGTTCTTC
v_call: TRBV2
clone_size: .
j_call: TRBJ2-1
d_call: .

cdr3_aa: CASSLGSRTNTGELFF
cdr3_nt: TGTGCCAGCAGCTTAGGTAGCCGAACGAACACCGGGGAGCTGTTTTTT
v_call: TRBV7-2
clone_size: .
j_call: TRBJ2-2
d_call: .

cdr3_aa: CASSYIADTQYF
cdr3_nt: TGTGCCAGCAGTTATATCGCGGATACGCAGTATTTT
v_call: TRBV6-2/TRBV6-3
clone_size: .
j_call: TRBJ2-3
d_call: .

cdr3_aa: CASSVDSPATKLFF
cdr3_nt: TGTGCCAGCAGCGTAGACAGTCCCGCGACAAAACTGTTTTTT
v_call: TRBV7-9
clone_size: many
j_call: TRBJ1-4
d_call: .

cdr3_aa: CSAIEGPYEQYF
cdr3_nt: TGCAGTGCTATTGAGGGCCCCTACGAGCAGTACTTC
v_call: TRBV20-1
clone_size: .
j_call: TRBJ2-7
d_call: .

cdr3_aa: CASMGWGTDTQYF
cdr3_nt: TGTGCCAGCATGGGTTGGGGCACAGATACGCAGTATTTT
v_call: TRBV27
clone_size: .
j_call: TRBJ2-3
d_call: .

cdr3_aa: CASRLIRSTEAFF
cdr3_nt: TGTGCCAGCAGACTTATACGGAGCACTGAAGCTTTCTTT
v_call: TRBV6-5
clone_size: .
j_call: TRBJ1-1
d_call: .

cdr3_aa: CASSYSNGGWSQPQHF
cdr3_nt: TGTGCCAGCAGTTACTCGAACGGGGGTTGGAGTCAGCCCCAGCATTTT
v_call: TRBV6-2/TRBV6-3
clone_size: few
j_call: TRBJ1-5
d_call: .

cdr3_aa: CSVGRQGDEQYF
cdr3_nt: TGCAGCGTCGGAAGACAGGGGGACGAGCAGTACTTC
v_call: TRBV29-1
clone_size: .
j_call: TRBJ2-7
d_call: TRBD1

cdr3_aa: CASSPEGGGQPQHF
cdr3_nt: TGTGCCAGCAGCCCAGAAGGCGGGGGTCAGCCCCAGCATTTT
v_call: TRBV7-2
clone_size: many
j_call: TRBJ1-5
d_call: .

cdr3_aa: CASLRGDNSGNTIYF
cdr3_nt: TGTGCCAGCCTTCGGGGGGACAACTCTGGAAACACCATATATTTT
v_call: TRBV5-5
clone_size: .
j_call: TRBJ1-3
d_call: .

cdr3_aa: CASSISGGDIQYF
cdr3_nt: TGTGCCAGTAGTATCTCGGGGGGAGACATTCAGTACTTC
v_call: TRBV19
clone_size: .
j_call: TRBJ2-4
d_call: TRBD2

cdr3_aa: CASTRGIVGHEQYF
cdr3_nt: TGTGCCAGCACCCGGGGGATCGTTGGGCACGAGCAGTACTTC
v_call: TRBV28
clone_size: .
j_call: TRBJ2-7
d_call: .

cdr3_aa: CASSKSSVSYEQYF
cdr3_nt: TGTGCCAGCAGTAAAAGTAGCGTTTCCTACGAGCAGTACTTC
v_call: TRBV12-3/TRBV12-4
clone_size: many
j_call: TRBJ2-7
d_call: .

cdr3_aa: CASSLVGEQETQYF
cdr3_nt: TGTGCCAGCAGTTTAGTGGGGGAGCAAGAGACCCAGTACTTC
v_call: TRBV28
clone_size: many
j_call: TRBJ2-5
d_call: .

cdr3_aa: CASSLPDSYNEQFF
cdr3_nt: TGTGCCAGCAGCTTACCCGACTCTTACAATGAGCAGTTCTTC
v_call: TRBV7-6
clone_size: many
j_call: TRBJ2-1
d_call: .

cdr3_aa: CASSIQQGLSYNEQFF
cdr3_nt: TGTGCCAGCAGTATACAACAGGGTTTATCCTACAATGAGCAGTTCTTC
v_call: TRBV12-3/TRBV12-4
clone_size: .
j_call: TRBJ2-1
d_call: .

cdr3_aa: CASSLTGGRTDTQYF
cdr3_nt: TGTGCCAGCAGCTTAACAGGAGGAAGAACAGATACGCAGTATTTT
v_call: TRBV7-3
clone_size: .
j_call: TRBJ2-3
d_call: .

cdr3_aa: CASSLGTVNEKLFF
cdr3_nt: TGTGCCAGCAGCCTCGGGACAGTTAATGAAAAACTGTTTTTT
v_call: TRBV7-9
clone_size: .
j_call: TRBJ1-4
d_call: TRBD1

cdr3_aa: CASSEAEGGYNEQFF
cdr3_nt: TGTGCCAGCAGTGAGGCGGAAGGAGGCTACAATGAGCAGTTCTTC
v_call: TRBV6-4
clone_size: few
j_call: TRBJ2-1
d_call: .

cdr3_aa: CSVPGQGAYTEAFF
cdr3_nt: TGCAGCGTGCCGGGACAGGGGGCGTATACTGAAGCTTTCTTT
v_call: TRBV29-1
clone_size: few
j_call: TRBJ1-1
d_call: TRBD1

cdr3_aa: CASSFGGLGNNEQFF
cdr3_nt: TGTGCCAGCAGTTTTGGGGGGCTGGGGAACAATGAGCAGTTCTTC
v_call: TRBV28
clone_size: few
j_call: TRBJ2-1
d_call: .

cdr3_aa: CASSLELRQGEAFF
cdr3_nt: TGCGCCAGCAGCTTGGAGCTTAGGCAGGGTGAAGCTTTCTTT
v_call: TRBV5-1
clone_size: few
j_call: TRBJ1-1
d_call: .

cdr3_aa: CASSLRGVSGEQYF
cdr3_nt: TGTGCCAGCAGCCTGCGCGGGGTATCGGGCGAGCAGTACTTC
v_call: TRBV7-8
clone_size: many
j_call: TRBJ2-7
d_call: .

cdr3_aa: CSARGGTSGGDTQYF
cdr3_nt: TGCAGTGCTAGAGGAGGGACTAGCGGGGGGGATACGCAGTATTTT
v_call: TRBV20-1
clone_size: .
j_call: TRBJ2-3
d_call: TRBD2

cdr3_aa: CASSADSRNTEAFF
cdr3_nt: TGTGCCAGCAGTGCGGACAGCCGTAACACTGAAGCTTTCTTT
v_call: TRBV25-1
clone_size: few
j_call: TRBJ1-1
d_call: .

cdr3_aa: CASSFAGPNTEAFF
cdr3_nt: TGTGCCAGCAGTTTCGCAGGACCGAACACTGAAGCTTTCTTT
v_call: TRBV12-3/TRBV12-4
clone_size: .
j_call: TRBJ1-1
d_call: .

cdr3_aa: CASSADPTGRTEAFF
cdr3_nt: TGTGCCAGCAGCGCCGACCCGACAGGTCGAACTGAAGCTTTCTTT
v_call: TRBV9
clone_size: .
j_call: TRBJ1-1
d_call: .

cdr3_aa: CASSLTGARNTEAFF
cdr3_nt: TGTGCCAGCAGCTTAACCGGGGCACGGAACACTGAAGCTTTCTTT
v_call: TRBV7-3
clone_size: .
j_call: TRBJ1-1
d_call: .

cdr3_aa: CASSRQTGQAEAFF
cdr3_nt: TGTGCCAGCAGCCGACAGACAGGGCAGGCTGAAGCTTTCTTT
v_call: TRBV7-2
clone_size: many
j_call: TRBJ1-1
d_call: TRBD1

cdr3_aa: CASSAWGNSYEQYF
cdr3_nt: TGTGCCAGCAGCGCCTGGGGCAACTCCTACGAGCAGTACTTC
v_call: TRBV11-3
clone_size: .
j_call: TRBJ2-7
d_call: .

cdr3_aa: CASSSSGQGKIIHF
cdr3_nt: TGTGCCAGCAGCTCCTCGGGACAGGGGAAAATAATCCACTTT
v_call: TRBV7-8
clone_size: few
j_call: TRBJ1-6
d_call: TRBD1

cdr3_aa: CASSLAGGTGELFF
cdr3_nt: TGTGCCAGCAGCTTAGCGGGAGGCACCGGGGAGCTGTTTTTT
v_call: TRBV7-6
clone_size: many
j_call: TRBJ2-2
d_call: .

cdr3_aa: CASSWRDISTGELFF
cdr3_nt: TGCGCCAGCAGCTGGAGGGACATAAGCACCGGGGAGCTGTTTTTT
v_call: TRBV5-1
clone_size: .
j_call: TRBJ2-2
d_call: .

cdr3_aa: CASTTGTGDSPLHF
cdr3_nt: TGCGCCAGCACAACCGGGACAGGGGATTCACCCCTCCACTTT
v_call: TRBV5-1
clone_size: .
j_call: TRBJ1-6
d_call: TRBD1

cdr3_aa: CASSQELAGITDTQYF
cdr3_nt: TGTGCCAGCAGCCAAGAACTAGCGGGGATCACAGATACGCAGTATTTT
v_call: TRBV14
clone_size: .
j_call: TRBJ2-3
d_call: TRBD2

cdr3_aa: CASSLAGTSYEQYF
cdr3_nt: TGTGCCAGCAGCTTAGCGGGCACTTCCTACGAGCAGTACTTC
v_call: TRBV7-2
clone_size: many
j_call: TRBJ2-7
d_call: .

cdr3_aa: CASSHYDKNIQYF
cdr3_nt: TGCGCCAGCAGCCACTATGACAAAAACATTCAGTACTTC
v_call: TRBV5-1
clone_size: .
j_call: TRBJ2-4
d_call: .

cdr3_aa: CASSQDRREGRDEQFF
cdr3_nt: TGTGCCAGCAGCCAAGACCGGCGGGAGGGCCGGGATGAGCAGTTCTTC
v_call: TRBV14
clone_size: .
j_call: TRBJ2-1
d_call: TRBD2

cdr3_aa: CASSFLDRDSPLHF
cdr3_nt: TGTGCCAGCAGCTTTCTGGACAGAGATTCACCCCTCCACTTT
v_call: TRBV9
clone_size: .
j_call: TRBJ1-6
d_call: .

cdr3_aa: CASSLETSAWGGTDTQYF
cdr3_nt: TGTGCCAGCAGCTTAGAGACGAGTGCGTGGGGGGGCACAGATACGCAGTATTTT
v_call: TRBV11-3
clone_size: many
j_call: TRBJ2-3
d_call: .

cdr3_aa: CASSFVAGGETQYF
cdr3_nt: TGTGCCAGCAGCTTTGTAGCGGGAGGAGAGACCCAGTACTTC
v_call: TRBV7-9
clone_size: .
j_call: TRBJ2-5
d_call: TRBD2

cdr3_aa: CASSYDGGNSKTQYF
cdr3_nt: TGTGCCAGCAGTTACGACGGGGGAAACTCAAAGACCCAGTACTTC
v_call: TRBV2
clone_size: .
j_call: TRBJ2-5
d_call: .

cdr3_aa: CASTRDRGTDTQYF
cdr3_nt: TGTGCCAGCACCCGAGACAGGGGGACAGATACGCAGTATTTT
v_call: TRBV2
clone_size: .
j_call: TRBJ2-3
d_call: TRBD1

cdr3_aa: CSAGRGVLLHF
cdr3_nt: TGCAGTGCTGGAAGAGGGGTCCTACTCCACTTT
v_call: TRBV20-1
clone_size: .
j_call: TRBJ1-6
d_call: .

cdr3_aa: CSVSSRGHYEQYF
cdr3_nt: TGCAGCGTTAGTTCCAGGGGGCACTACGAGCAGTACTTC
v_call: TRBV29-1
clone_size: .
j_call: TRBJ2-7
d_call: TRBD1

cdr3_aa: CASSPDRGVETQYF
cdr3_nt: TGTGCCAGCAGCCCTGACAGGGGGGTTGAGACCCAGTACTTC
v_call: TRBV5-6
clone_size: .
j_call: TRBJ2-5
d_call: TRBD1

cdr3_aa: CASSLAGQGLPRGTGELFF
cdr3_nt: TGTGCCAGCAGCTTGGCAGGACAGGGGCTCCCCCGGGGCACCGGGGAGCTGTTTTTT
v_call: TRBV5-5
clone_size: few
j_call: TRBJ2-2
d_call: TRBD1

cdr3_aa: CASGRRGYGYTF
cdr3_nt: TGTGCCAGCGGACGCAGGGGTTATGGCTACACCTTC
v_call: TRBV28
clone_size: .
j_call: TRBJ1-2
d_call: .

cdr3_aa: CSAREEGRGDQPQHF
cdr3_nt: TGCAGTGCTAGAGAGGAGGGGCGCGGGGATCAGCCCCAGCATTTT
v_call: TRBV20-1
clone_size: .
j_call: TRBJ1-5
d_call: .

cdr3_aa: CASSLAGLGAADEKLFF
cdr3_nt: TGCGCCAGCAGCTTGGCTGGGTTGGGGGCCGCGGACGAAAAACTGTTTTTT
v_call: TRBV5-1
clone_size: few
j_call: TRBJ1-4
d_call: .

cdr3_aa: CSVDSGSSYEQYF
cdr3_nt: TGCAGCGTGGATAGCGGGAGCTCCTACGAGCAGTACTTC
v_call: TRBV29-1
clone_size: .
j_call: TRBJ2-7
d_call: TRBD2